The 22 T cell receptor beta chains given below trace back to one sample, sequenced in a study of siplizumab effects on memory and regulatory T cells. This table comes from immunoSEQ multiplex PCR, and its TCRdb copy is limited to in-frame clones, with some not included. The top ten clones hold roughly 1.3% of a sample with about 100,000 clones, about 95% of them seen once. Sequences were obtained from non-Treg CD4+ T cells sorted from blood. These receptors originate from a human donor in good health.

The rearrangement uses TRBV29-1 and TRBJ2-1; 8 positions match TRBD2. This CDR3 is built from 14 residues. Germline lookup yields CDR1 SQVTM and CDR2 ANQGSEA. After removal of 3 bases from V and 8 bases from J, the junction contained 9 bases not matched to a gene. CDR3 sequence reads: CSVEVSGRRYEQFF. For the CDR3, the DNA is TGCAGCGTTGAGGTAAGCGGGAGAAGGTATGAGCAGTTCTTC.

The V and J genes are TRBV14 and TRBJ1-3; D is ambiguous. Germline V lookup: CDR1 SGHDN, CDR2 FVKESK. The CDR3 has 14 residues. Trimming shortened V by 4 bases and J by 4 bases, and 11 bases separated the two germline ends. CDR3 sequence (DNA): TGTGCCAGCAGCCTCCTCACCGCGGGAAACACCATATATTTT. Translation: CASSLLTAGNTIYF.

CDR3 amino acids: CASSLTSGRFQETQYF. CDR3 sequence (DNA): TGCGCCAGCAGTTTGACTAGCGGGAGGTTTCAAGAGACCCAGTACTTC. The chain is built from TRBV5-1 and TRBJ2-5; 13 bases are shared with TRBD2. Germline V gene data show CDR1 as SGHRS and CDR2 as YFSETQ. Unmatched junction bases numbered 6, after V lost 5 bases and J lost 2 bases. The CDR3 covers 16 residues.

This clone came up once. This chain links TRBV18 with TRBJ2-4; a possible D gene is TRBD2 (6 bases). Per the germline V gene, CDR1 is KGHSH and CDR2 is LQKENI. With 3 bases removed from V and 3 bases from J, the gap between germline ends came to 12 bases. The CDR3 runs 15 residues. This CDR3 reads CASSPVAANKNIQYF. The DNA of the CDR3 is TGTGCCAGCTCACCGGTAGCGGCGAACAAAAACATTCAGTACTTC.

V and J are TRBV6-5 and TRBJ2-5; 11 nucleotides match TRBD2. Trimming cost V 8 bases and J 2 bases; bases outside gene matches: 4. Germline CDR1 reads MNHEY; CDR2 reads SVGAGI. The length of the CDR3 is 14 residues. CDR3 amino acids: CASRASGRQETQYF. CDR3 nucleotide sequence: TGTGCCAGCCGGGCTAGCGGGAGGCAAGAGACCCAGTACTTC.

CDR3 sequence: CAWSIGPNNEQFF. In DNA, the CDR3 is TGTGCCTGGAGTATTGGACCGAACAATGAGCAGTTCTTC. J is TRBJ2-1 and V is TRBV30, with D unclear. CDR1 and CDR2 from the germline V gene are GTSNPN and SVGIG (reference sequence). CDR3 length: 13 amino acids. The V and J ends lost 2 bases and 5 bases respectively, with 10 bases between them.

V and J are TRBV11-3 and TRBJ2-1; 12 positions agree with TRBD2. The V segment lost 3 bases and the J segment 10 bases; nucleotides outside the gene matches: 7. The CDR3 is 15 amino acids. In germline, CDR1 is SGHNT, CDR2 YENEEA. CDR3 sequence reads: CASSLELAGGGEQFF. The CDR3 bases are TGTGCCAGCAGCTTGGAACTAGCGGGAGGTGGGGAGCAGTTCTTC.

As to this clone: The sample holds other DNA sequences that translate to the same CDR3. The rearrangement uses TRBV9 and TRBJ2-1; TRBD1 or TRBD2 may be the D gene (5 bases each). This CDR3 has 15 residues. From germline, CDR1 is SGDLS and CDR2 YYNGEE. Between the trimmed V and J ends, which lost 0 bases and 0 bases, there was a span of 7 bases. The CDR3, as DNA: TGTGCCAGCAGCGTAGTTGGGGGCTCCTACAATGAGCAGTTCTTC. Residues: CASSVVGGSYNEQFF.

The chain links TRBV5-6 to TRBJ2-1; TRBD1 agrees at 7 bases. With V trimmed by 6 bases and J by 3 bases, 12 bases remained unmatched. The CDR3 is 16 amino acids. The germline V gene has CDR1 SGHDT and CDR2 YYEEEE. The CDR3 bases are TGTGCCAGCACCGAAACCGGGACAGATTTCTACAATGAGCAGTTCTTC. Its translation is CASTETGTDFYNEQFF.

J is TRBJ1-6 and V is TRBV2; D might be TRBD1 (5 bases). The CDR3 spans 15 residues. Looked up from germline, CDR1 is SNHLY and CDR2 is FYNNEI. V lost 4 bases, J lost 2 bases, and 9 bases lay in between. The CDR3 coding sequence is TGTGCCAGCAGTGTTGAGGGGCCCTATAATTCACCCCTCCACTTT. It translates to CASSVEGPYNSPLHF.

J is TRBJ1-1 and V is TRBV6-5; possibly TRBD1 for D (5 bases). The CDR3 contains 16 residues. The germline gives CDR1 MNHEY, CDR2 SVGAGI. V lost 0 bases, J lost 7 bases, and 18 bases lay in between. The CDR3 here is CASSYSGTGAQFEAFF. CDR3 coding DNA: TGTGCCAGCAGTTACTCTGGAACAGGCGCCCAATTTGAAGCTTTCTTT.

The gene calls are TRBV6-6 and TRBJ2-2, with D possibly being TRBD2 (7 bases). The CDR3 contains 15 residues. CDR1 and CDR2 from the germline V gene are MNHNY and SVGAGI (reference sequence). V lost 6 bases and J lost 5, with 16 bases in between. CDR3 sequence (DNA): TGTGCCAGCAGCCTTGGGGGGGCGGGTACCGGGGAGCTGTTTTTT. Translated: CASSLGGAGTGELFF.

This clone occurred a few times. The chain employs TRBV19 and TRBJ1-5, with unresolved D. The V gene lost 5 bases and the J gene lost 5 bases, with 10 bases spanning the gap. Germline-derived CDR1 and CDR2 are LNHDA and SQIVND (reference sequence). This CDR3 is 13 amino acids long. The CDR3 here is CASSSWPDQPQHF. CDR3 in DNA: TGTGCCAGTAGTTCGTGGCCTGATCAGCCCCAGCATTTT.

This clone was detected only once. The V gene is TRBV11-2, the J gene TRBJ2-2, with 10 bases lining up with TRBD1. In germline, CDR1 is SGHAT, CDR2 FQNNGV. The CDR3 runs to 15 residues. V lost 4 bases, J lost 5 bases, and 4 bases stayed unmatched. In nucleotides, the CDR3 is TGTGCCAGCAGCTGGAGGACAGGGGGGACCGGGGAGCTGTTTTTT. The encoded protein is CASSWRTGGTGELFF.

V gene TRBV7-9 combines with J gene TRBJ2-3, with a tentative D call TRBD2 (5 bases). In germline, CDR1 is SEHNR, CDR2 FQNEAQ (reference sequence). This CDR3 has 17 residues. The germline V and J ends were trimmed by 7 bases and 3 bases, with 23 bases remaining between them. CDR3 DNA sequence: TGTGCCAGCAAGGGTGGCTCCTGGACGAGGAGGACAGATACGCAGTATTTT. Protein sequence: CASKGGSWTRRTDTQYF. Together with reference TRBV7-9 and TRBJ2-3, the CDR3 gives the full variable domain: DTGVSQNPRHKITKRGQNVTFRCDPISEHNRLYWYRQTLGQGPEFLTYFQNEAQLEKSRLLSDRFSAERPKGSFSTLEIQRTEQGDSAMYLCASKGGSWTRRTDTQYFGPGTRLTVL.

The chain is built from TRBV19 and TRBJ1-6; no reliable D call. In germline, CDR1 is LNHDA, CDR2 SQIVND (reference sequence). The CDR3 totals 15 residues. Trimming pared 0 bases from V and 10 bases from J, leaving 13 bases between. The CDR3 loop is CASSIEERLGSPLHF. CDR3 DNA: TGTGCCAGTAGTATAGAGGAGAGGCTGGGATCACCCCTCCACTTT.

The chain has TRBV6-5 and TRBJ1-1; D gene unclear. The CDR3 has 13 amino acids. The germline V gene has CDR1 MNHEY and CDR2 SVGAGI. The germline V and J ends were trimmed by 4 bases and 2 bases, with 8 bases remaining between them. As DNA, the CDR3 is TGTGCCAGCAGTTCTGGGGAAAACACTGAAGCTTTCTTT. Translation: CASSSGENTEAFF.

This clone has a single count. This sequence joins TRBV18 and TRBJ2-3, with 8 bases fitting TRBD2. The junction had 4 bases not matched to a gene; V was cut back by 2 bases and J by 0 bases. This CDR3 has 16 residues. The germline V gene has CDR1 KGHSH and CDR2 LQKENI. The CDR3 loop reads CASSPSGGISTDTQYF. The CDR3, as DNA: TGTGCCAGCTCACCATCGGGGGGGATTAGCACAGATACGCAGTATTTT.

The count of this clone is one. The V and J genes are TRBV7-9 and TRBJ1-2, with a possible D match to TRBD1 (6 bases). The CDR3 has 18 amino acids. V lost 4 bases and J 3 bases, leaving 24 bases between the germline ends. CDR1 SEHNR and CDR2 FQNEAQ come from the germline V gene (reference sequence). Here the CDR3 DNA reads TGTGCCAGCAGCTCCAGAATCCCGGGGACACGAGAGGACTATGGCTACACCTTC. Protein sequence: CASSSRIPGTREDYGYTF.

J is TRBJ1-2 and V is TRBV5-8; D is unresolved. The CDR3 extends over 14 amino acids. V lost 0 bases, J lost 5 bases, and 11 bases lay in between. The germline gives CDR1 SGHTS, CDR2 YDEGEE. The CDR3 loop reads CASSLAPDLYGYTF. The CDR3 DNA reads TGTGCCAGCAGCTTGGCCCCTGACCTATATGGCTACACCTTC.

The chain employs TRBV7-9 and TRBJ2-3; no clear D. The CDR3 is 11 amino acids. With 10 bases removed from V and 6 bases from J, the gap between germline ends came to 11 bases. Germline V gene lookup returns CDR1 SEHNR and CDR2 FQNEAQ (reference sequence). CDR3 in amino acids: CATSVDDTQYF. DNA for the CDR3: TGTGCCACCTCAGTGGACGATACGCAGTATTTT.

The rearrangement links TRBV25-1 to TRBJ1-1; D is unclear. The germline V gene encodes CDR1 MGHDK and CDR2 SYGVNS. The CDR3 extends over 15 amino acids. Deletions cut 1 base from V and 4 bases from J, with 13 bases between. CDR3 residues: CASSELWGAGTEAFF. CDR3 in DNA: TGTGCCAGCAGTGAATTGTGGGGAGCGGGCACTGAAGCTTTCTTT.